Presented here are 13 T cell receptor beta chains from one specimen sequenced in a study of shared clonotypes between healthy human individuals. Produced via immunoSEQ multiplex PCR; TCRdb's table is partial and in-frame only. The sample has approximately 320,000 clones, over 75% seen once. Sequenced sample: memory CD8+ T cells sorted from blood. Subset given: CD45RO+ cells pooled with CCR7-negative TemRA cells. The receptors were sampled from a young man in good health.

This chain connects TRBV7-9 to TRBJ1-1; D gene uncertain. Germline V gene lookup returns CDR1 SEHNR and CDR2 FQNEAQ (reference sequence). The CDR3 extends over 14 amino acids. Trimming removed 4 bases at V and 0 bases at J, with 9 bases between. CDR3 sequence reads: CASSSYIVNTEAFF. The CDR3 DNA reads as TGTGCCAGCAGCTCCTACATTGTGAACACTGAAGCTTTCTTT.

The V call is TRBV27, the J call TRBJ2-7; weak D call: TRBD2 (5 bases). V lost 0 bases, J lost 3 bases, and 9 bases lay in between. CDR3 size: 14 residues. Germline lookup yields CDR1 MNHEY and CDR2 SMNVEV (reference sequence). The CDR3 here is CASSLSLGGYEQYF. The DNA of the CDR3 is TGTGCCAGCAGTTTATCGTTAGGAGGCTACGAGCAGTACTTC.

This chain connects TRBV5-6 to TRBJ1-4; D gene uncertain. CDR3 length: 15 residues. Germline-derived CDR1 and CDR2 are SGHDT and YYEEEE. The V end lost 2 bases, the J end lost 0 bases, and 8 bases lay between the germline ends. DNA of the CDR3: TGTGCCAGCAGCTTAGTCCAGTCAACTAATGAAAAACTGTTTTTT. Translating gives CASSLVQSTNEKLFF.

The chain carries TRBV2 and TRBJ2-3, with D hard to call. The CDR3 length is 14 residues. CDR1 is SNHLY, CDR2 FYNNEI, per germline. V gave up 8 bases and J gave up 0 bases, with 12 bases separating them. This chain's CDR3 is CASRKDPSTDTQYF. CDR3 DNA sequence: TGTGCCAGCCGGAAGGATCCTAGCACAGATACGCAGTATTTT.

This chain joins TRBV6-1 and TRBJ2-7; possible D gene TRBD2, 6 bases. CDR3 length equals 13 residues. V lost 6 bases and J lost 6, with 15 bases in between. Germline-derived CDR1 and CDR2 are MNHNS and SASEGT. Here the CDR3 reads CASRPTERAEQYF. The CDR3 region has the DNA TGTGCCAGCAGGCCGACAGAGCGGGCCGAGCAGTACTTC.

Turning to this clone: Additional DNA sequences in this sample encode the identical CDR3. This rearrangement joins TRBV27 to TRBJ2-7; D may match TRBD1 or TRBD2 (6 bases each). Germline CDR1 is MNHEY and CDR2 is SMNVEV (reference sequence). Trimming stripped 8 bases from V and 1 base from J, with 12 bases between. CDR3 length: 13 residues. Here the CDR3 reads CASRLGGSYEQYF. Written as DNA, the CDR3 is TGTGCCAGCCGGCTAGGGGGGTCCTACGAGCAGTACTTC.

The J gene is TRBJ1-5, the V gene TRBV11-3; maybe TRBD1 (6 bases). Trimming took 5 bases from V and 6 from J, leaving 8 bases between them. CDR1 is SGHNT and CDR2 is YENEEA in the germline V gene. The CDR3 extends over 12 amino acids. CDR3: CASSLRGQPQHF. In DNA form, the CDR3 reads TGTGCCAGCAGCCTCAGGGGTCAGCCCCAGCATTTT. The complete variable domain, with remaining parts taken from reference TRBV11-3 and TRBJ1-5, reads EAGVVQSPRYKIIEKKQPVAFWCNPISGHNTLYWYLQNLGQGPELLIRYENEEAVDDSQLPKDRFSAERLKGVDSTLKIQPAELGDSAVYLCASSLRGQPQHFGDGTRLSIL.

V is TRBV7-6 and J is TRBJ2-7; 13 bases are a match to TRBD2. The CDR3 spans 15 residues. The germline V gene encodes CDR1 SGHVS and CDR2 FNYEAQ. V dropped 5 bases and J dropped 4; count of bases not matched to a gene: 5. The CDR3 bases are TGTGCCAGCAGCGAAACTAGCGGGGGGGCATACGAGCAGTACTTC. Amino acid sequence: CASSETSGGAYEQYF.

The chain joins TRBV6-1 to TRBJ2-2; D is perhaps TRBD2 (5 bases). The V gene's germline CDR1 is MNHNS and CDR2 SASEGT. V was clipped by 8 bases and J by 3 bases, with 13 bases between them. This CDR3 is 14 amino acids long. The CDR3 DNA is TGTGCCAGCGTGAGGGAAAGCGACACCGGGGAGCTGTTTTTT. It codes for CASVRESDTGELFF.

CDR3 nucleotide sequence: TGTGCCAGCAGCCAAGATTTTAGCGGGGAAGAACAAGAGACCCAGTACTTC. Translation gives CASSQDFSGEEQETQYF. The gene calls are TRBV4-2 and TRBJ2-5; 8 bases line up with TRBD2. CDR1 is LGHNA and CDR2 is YNFKEQ in the germline V gene. CDR3 size: 17 residues. V lost 0 bases and J lost 2; bases outside the gene matches: 8.

This chain uses TRBV7-9 with TRBJ2-1; no reliable D call. Germline CDR1 and CDR2: SEHNR and FQNEAQ (reference sequence). The CDR3 totals 15 residues. Trimming pared 5 bases from V and 8 bases from J, leaving 19 bases between. This CDR3 is CASSPELRRGYEQFF. CDR3 sequence (DNA): TGTGCCAGCAGCCCGGAACTGCGGCGAGGTTATGAGCAGTTCTTC.

This clone was counted between two and nine times. The chain links TRBV29-1 to TRBJ1-2; D gene unclear. The germline CDR1 and CDR2 sequences are SQVTM and ANQGSEA. The CDR3 covers 15 residues. Trimming left V 2 bases short and J 2 bases short, with 15 bases between. The CDR3 spells CSVELSAENNYGYTF. The CDR3 nucleotides are TGCAGCGTTGAATTAAGTGCTGAAAACAACTATGGCTACACCTTC.

The V call is TRBV11-2, the J call TRBJ2-3, with unresolved D. The CDR3 totals 16 residues. Per the germline V gene, CDR1 is SGHAT and CDR2 is FQNNGV. V was cut by 4 bases and J by 0 bases, with 14 bases left in between. The CDR3 DNA sequence: TGTGCCAGCAGCTCCGGGTACTATGCTAGCACAGATACGCAGTATTTT. It yields the protein CASSSGYYASTDTQYF.